Listed here are 10 T cell receptor beta chains from one sample, sequenced in a study of blood T cell repertoires in COVID-19. The data were produced by immunoSEQ multiplex PCR, yet TCRdb's version contains in-frame clones alone and is incomplete. The sample has around 77,000 clones, 65% to 90% seen once. Specimen: peripheral blood. All receptors derive from a man between 65 and 85 years old with active or convalescent COVID-19.

This rearrangement joins TRBV7-8 to TRBJ2-1; the match to TRBD2 covers 14 bases. This CDR3 is 19 amino acids long. CDR1 and CDR2 from the germline V gene are SGHVS and FQNEAQ. V lost 1 base to trimming and J lost 9 bases; unmatched junction nucleotides: 14. Written as DNA, the CDR3 is TGTGCCAGCAGCTTAGAGGGACCAGGGACTAGCGGGAGTCGGGGTGAGCAGTTCTTC. Its protein is CASSLEGPGTSGSRGEQFF.

The chain carries TRBV30 and TRBJ2-5, with 9 positions matching TRBD1. The CDR3 is 17 amino acids. The junction had 11 bases not matched to a gene; V was cut back by 0 bases and J by 3 bases. Germline lookup yields CDR1 GTSNPN and CDR2 SVGIG (reference sequence). The CDR3 bases are TGTGCCTGGAGTGTATTCAGGACAGGGGTGAATAAAGAGACCCAGTACTTC. Protein sequence: CAWSVFRTGVNKETQYF.

The chain is built from TRBV12-3 or TRBV12-4 and TRBJ2-7; the D gene is possibly TRBD1 (5 bases). Trimming shortened V by 7 bases and J by 3 bases, and 10 bases separated the two germline ends. The CDR3 runs 12 residues. For the CDR3, the DNA is TGTGCCAGCACCTCAAGGGGCTACGAGCAGTACTTC. Amino acids: CASTSRGYEQYF.

The rearrangement links TRBV30 to TRBJ2-7; TRBD1 agrees at 7 bases. V shed 3 bases and J 3 bases; nucleotides not matched to a gene: 5. Germline CDR1 is GTSNPN and CDR2 is SVGIG (reference sequence). The CDR3 length is 13 residues. The DNA for the CDR3 is TGTGCCTGGAGCCGGGACAGAAACTACGAGCAGTACTTC. The encoded protein is CAWSRDRNYEQYF.

The chain has TRBV28 and TRBJ1-1, with no clear D. The germline V and J ends were trimmed by 3 bases and 4 bases, with 12 bases remaining between them. The CDR3 runs 14 residues. Germline values: CDR1 MDHEN, CDR2 SYDVKM. CDR3 protein: CASSLMEGSTEAFF. The CDR3 coding sequence is TGTGCCAGCAGTTTGATGGAGGGTAGCACTGAAGCTTTCTTT.

The rearrangement links TRBV19 to TRBJ1-4; TRBD1 might be the D (5 bases). Germline loops: CDR1 LNHDA, CDR2 SQIVND (reference sequence). Trimming pared 5 bases from V and 10 bases from J, leaving 14 bases between. This CDR3 spans 13 amino acids. The CDR3 region has the DNA TGTGCCAGTAGTCCCACAGGAGTTGGAAAACTGTTTTTT. Protein sequence: CASSPTGVGKLFF.

The V call is TRBV9, the J call TRBJ1-1, with TRBD1 matching over 7 bases. Unmatched junction bases numbered 9, after V lost 4 bases and J lost 0 bases. This CDR3 spans 16 amino acids. CDR1 and CDR2 (germline): SGDLS, YYNGEE. The CDR3 region is CASSTTRQGLNTEAFF. The CDR3 nucleotides read TGTGCCAGCAGCACAACCCGACAGGGTTTGAACACTGAAGCTTTCTTT.

The rearrangement uses TRBV5-5 and TRBJ2-1; 9 bases map to TRBD2. This CDR3 contains 16 residues. The V and J ends lost 1 base and 9 bases, in that order; junction bases with no gene match: 11. CDR1 and CDR2 from the germline V gene are SGHKS and YYEKEE (reference sequence). The CDR3 loop is CASSLTPAGAGGEQFF. The CDR3 region has the DNA TGTGCCAGCAGCTTGACGCCAGCGGGAGCGGGGGGTGAGCAGTTCTTC.

About this clone itself: The sample holds other DNA sequences that translate to the same CDR3. V gene TRBV9 combines with J gene TRBJ2-3, with TRBD1 as a possible D gene (6 bases). This CDR3 contains 15 residues. V was cut by 5 bases and J by 0 bases, with 13 bases left in between. Germline V lookup: CDR1 SGDLS, CDR2 YYNGEE. The CDR3 is CASSGGSTSTDTQYF. DNA for the CDR3: TGTGCCAGCAGTGGGGGCAGTACTAGCACAGATACGCAGTATTTT. Filled out from reference TRBV9 and TRBJ2-3, the complete variable domain reads DSGVTQTPKHLITATGQRVTLRCSPRSGDLSVYWYQQSLDQGLQFLIQYYNGEERAKGNILERFSAQQFPDLHSELNLSSLELGDSALYFCASSGGSTSTDTQYFGPGTRLTVL.

This clone was recorded once. The V gene is TRBV9, the J gene TRBJ1-3; no clear D. This CDR3 spans 17 amino acids. Trimming left V 0 bases short and J 0 bases short, with 13 bases between. Germline V gene lookup returns CDR1 SGDLS and CDR2 YYNGEE. The CDR3 loop is CASSVGTVGISGNTIYF. As DNA, the CDR3 is TGTGCCAGCAGCGTAGGGACTGTGGGGATCTCTGGAAACACCATATATTTT.